The clone carrying this T cell receptor beta chain was recorded a few times. The antigen is undetermined. Every bit of the isolated RNA underwent reverse transcription, so sequencing read expressed TCRB transcripts. Sequenced by immunoSEQ multiplex PCR; TCRdb stores in-frame clones only, minus some. The sample lists around 150,000 clones; 9% to 12% were seen once. This entry is derived from a study of beta chain features in type 1 diabetes. Notes on the study in general: Here, the possible influence of HLA type (on TCRB rearrangement) remained unresolved. Among patients with Type 1 diabetes, TCRB CDR3s were moderately but significantly shorter in every one of the four CD4+ subsets.

The germline CDR1 and CDR2 sequences are MRHNA and SNTAGT. V was cut by 2 bases and J by 8 bases, with 16 bases left in between. The CDR3 is 15 amino acids. V is TRBV6-4 and J is TRBJ1-5; D ambiguous. This TCR came from a man aged 30-40 years with type 1 diabetes. Input material: central memory CD4+ T cells from blood. The CDR3 DNA follows: TGTGCCAGCAGTGACCCAGGTACCCGTTTCAAGCCCCAGCATTTT. Its protein product is CASSDPGTRFKPQHF.